This TCR beta chain was obtained from a study of T cells in Graves' hyperthyroidism and ophthalmopathy. Template material for amplifying TCR beta CDR3 regions consisted of RNA transcripts. Primed by the HTBI set, a first-round RT-PCR was run on the TCR CDR3. TCRdb redid the calling of the multiplex PCR reads with MiXCR, one entry per CDR3 protein. The sample consists of roughly 510,000 distinct CDR3 sequences, 20% of them appearing once. This clonotype appeared a few times. Sequenced sample: blood. The sequence was obtained from a man younger than 35 with Graves' hyperthyroidism.

Here the CDR3 reads CASSPRQQSYEQYF. The CDR3 bases are TGTGCCAGCTCACCACGTCAGCAATCTTACGAGCAGTACTTC. This chain connects TRBV18 to TRBJ2-7; D is unresolved. Germline V gives CDR1 KGHSH, CDR2 LQKENI. Trimming took off 1 base at V and 4 bases at J, with 11 bases between the two ends. CDR3 length: 14 residues.